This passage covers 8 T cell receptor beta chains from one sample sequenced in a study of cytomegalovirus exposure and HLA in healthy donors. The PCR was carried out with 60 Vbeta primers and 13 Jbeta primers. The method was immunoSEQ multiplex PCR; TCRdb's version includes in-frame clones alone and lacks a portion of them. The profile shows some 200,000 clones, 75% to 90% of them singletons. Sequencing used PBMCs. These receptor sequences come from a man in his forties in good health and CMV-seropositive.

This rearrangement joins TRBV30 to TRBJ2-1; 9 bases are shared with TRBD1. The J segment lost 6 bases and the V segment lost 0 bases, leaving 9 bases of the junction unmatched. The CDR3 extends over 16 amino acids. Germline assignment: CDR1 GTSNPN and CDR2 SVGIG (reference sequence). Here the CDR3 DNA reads TGTGCCTGGAGTGTATTGTACGGGACAGGGACCAATGAGCAGTTCTTC. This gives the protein CAWSVLYGTGTNEQFF.

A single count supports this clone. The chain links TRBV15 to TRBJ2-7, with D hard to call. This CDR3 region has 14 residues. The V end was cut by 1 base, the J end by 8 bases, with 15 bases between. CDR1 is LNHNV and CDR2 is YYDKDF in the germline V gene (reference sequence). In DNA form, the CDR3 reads TGTGCCACCAGCAGAGGGCGCGGAATATCTCAGCAGTACTTC. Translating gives CATSRGRGISQQYF.

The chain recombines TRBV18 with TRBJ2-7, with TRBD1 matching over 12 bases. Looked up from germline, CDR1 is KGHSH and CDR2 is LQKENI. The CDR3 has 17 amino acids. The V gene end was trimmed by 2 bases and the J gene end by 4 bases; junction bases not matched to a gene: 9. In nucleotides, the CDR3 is TGTGCCAGCTCACCAATAATCTCGGGACAGGGGGCATACGAGCAGTACTTC. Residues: CASSPIISGQGAYEQYF.

CDR3 loop: CASSLLGTGSYEQYF. CDR3 DNA sequence: TGTGCCAGCAGCTTACTCGGGACAGGGTCGTACGAGCAGTACTTC. The rearrangement joins TRBV7-9 to TRBJ2-7, with TRBD1 matching 9 bases. The CDR3 has 15 amino acids. The germline V gene has CDR1 SEHNR and CDR2 FQNEAQ (reference sequence). V lost 2 bases to trimming and J lost 4 bases; unmatched junction nucleotides: 6.

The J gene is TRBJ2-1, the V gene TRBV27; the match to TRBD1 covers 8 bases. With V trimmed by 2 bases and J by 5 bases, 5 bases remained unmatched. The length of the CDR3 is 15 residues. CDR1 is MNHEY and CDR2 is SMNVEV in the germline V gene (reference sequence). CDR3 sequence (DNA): TGTGCCAGCAGTTTAAGCAGGGGGCTTAACAATGAGCAGTTCTTC. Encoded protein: CASSLSRGLNNEQFF.

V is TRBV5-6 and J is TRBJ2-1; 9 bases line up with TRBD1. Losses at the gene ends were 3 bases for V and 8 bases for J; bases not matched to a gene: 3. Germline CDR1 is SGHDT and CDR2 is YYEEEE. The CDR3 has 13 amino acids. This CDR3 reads CASSWDRDDEQFF. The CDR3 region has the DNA TGTGCCAGCAGCTGGGACAGGGATGATGAGCAGTTCTTC.

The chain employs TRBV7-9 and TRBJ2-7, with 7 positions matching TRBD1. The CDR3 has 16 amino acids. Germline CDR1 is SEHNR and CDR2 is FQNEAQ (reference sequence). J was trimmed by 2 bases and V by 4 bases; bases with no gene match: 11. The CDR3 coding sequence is TGTGCCAGCAGCTCGGGACAGAACCAACCGACCTACGAGCAGTACTTC. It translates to CASSSGQNQPTYEQYF.

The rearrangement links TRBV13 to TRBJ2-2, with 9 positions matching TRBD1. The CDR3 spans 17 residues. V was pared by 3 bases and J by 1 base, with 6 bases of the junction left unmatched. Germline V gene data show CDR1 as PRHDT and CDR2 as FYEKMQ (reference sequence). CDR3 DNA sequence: TGTGCCAGCAGCTTTTTCATGGGACAGGGGAACACCGGGGAGCTGTTTTTT. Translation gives CASSFFMGQGNTGELFF.